A selection of T cell receptor beta chains follows, all from one sample in a study of T cell repertoires in cytomegalovirus infection. TCRdb passed the reads through MiXCR, listing each CDR3 protein once. The data hold fewer than 400,000 distinct CDR3 sequences, with 15% to 20% observed a single time. Sequencing was carried out using PBMCs. The receptors originated from a human donor in good health (CMV status not recorded). Some clones in this sample may be carry-over from other donors' samples. The CDR3 runs from the conserved cysteine through the conserved F or W. Each record gives: V gene, J gene, D gene, clone size, CDR3 protein, CDR3 DNA. D genes are given only for firm matches. A row's size may be missing; if present it is once, few, many or a size class.

TRBV4-3	TRBJ2-7	-	-	CASSQNRDEQYF	TGCGCCAGCAGCCAAAATCGGGACGAGCAGTACTTC
TRBV10-3	TRBJ2-3	TRBD2	many	CAISPLAGATDTQYF	TGTGCCATCAGTCCACTAGCGGGGGCAACAGATACGCAGTATTTT
TRBV18	TRBJ2-7	TRBD2	few	CASSKGLAGVSEEQYF	TGTGCCAGCTCAAAAGGACTAGCGGGAGTTTCTGAAGAGCAGTACTTC
TRBV9	TRBJ2-1	-	few	CASSVDRTNEQFF	TGTGCCAGCAGCGTAGACCGGACCAATGAGCAGTTCTTC
TRBV7-9	TRBJ1-1	-	few	CASSLNEDTEAFF	TGTGCCAGCAGCTTAAACGAGGACACTGAAGCTTTCTTT
TRBV2	TRBJ1-1	-	few	CASSGQSDTEAFF	TGTGCCAGCAGTGGGCAATCGGACACTGAAGCTTTCTTT
TRBV12-3/TRBV12-4	TRBJ1-2	TRBD1	-	CASSPDRGRVYTF	TGTGCCAGCAGTCCTGACAGGGGGCGCGTCTACACCTTC
TRBV6-1	TRBJ2-2	-	-	CASNYGANTGELFF	TGTGCCAGCAACTACGGGGCGAACACCGGGGAGCTGTTTTTT
TRBV5-1	TRBJ2-1	-	-	CASSPRPSEEQFF	TGCGCCAGCTCCCCTAGGCCCTCGGAAGAGCAGTTCTTC
TRBV12-3/TRBV12-4	TRBJ1-5	TRBD1	-	CASGTGLNQPQHF	TGTGCCAGCGGGACAGGGCTGAATCAGCCCCAGCATTTT
TRBV12-5	TRBJ1-5	-	-	CASGLVGQPQHF	TGTGCTAGTGGTTTGGTTGGTCAGCCCCAGCATTTT
TRBV4-3	TRBJ2-7	TRBD2	many	CASSQEIPSGSYEQYF	TGCGCCAGCAGCCAAGAGATCCCTAGCGGGAGTTACGAGCAGTACTTC
TRBV7-2	TRBJ2-1	-	many	CASSTSTWGRYNEQFF	TGTGCCAGCAGCACCTCGACATGGGGGCGGTACAATGAGCAGTTCTTC
TRBV7-2	TRBJ2-1	TRBD1	many	CASSFAGTGYNEQFF	TGTGCCAGCAGCTTCGCCGGGACAGGTTACAATGAGCAGTTCTTC
TRBV28	TRBJ1-2	-	-	CASAMGGARRNYGYTF	TGTGCCAGTGCCATGGGAGGGGCGCGAAGGAACTATGGCTACACCTTC
TRBV24-1	TRBJ2-6	-	few	CATSDPGHPPSSGANVLTF	TGTGCCACCAGTGACCCGGGACATCCTCCTTCCTCTGGGGCCAACGTCCTGACTTTC
TRBV7-9	TRBJ2-3	TRBD1	few	CASTQGATDTQYF	TGTGCCAGCACACAGGGGGCGACAGATACGCAGTATTTT
TRBV7-8	TRBJ1-1	-	many	CATLRNTEAFF	TGTGCCACCCTAAGGAACACTGAAGCTTTCTTT
TRBV28	TRBJ2-7	TRBD1	-	CASSLTGVFYEQYF	TGTGCCAGCAGCCTGACAGGGGTTTTCTACGAGCAGTACTTC
TRBV7-2	TRBJ2-4	-	many	CASSELGRNIQYF	TGTGCCAGCAGCGAACTGGGGCGAAACATTCAGTACTTC
TRBV20-1	TRBJ1-6	-	few	CSARRDTSWSPLHF	TGCAGTGCAAGACGGGACACCTCGTGGTCACCCCTCCACTTT
TRBV7-8	TRBJ2-5	TRBD2	many	CASSLGGGRTQYF	TGTGCCAGCAGCCTGGGGGGGGGGAGGACCCAGTACTTC
TRBV29-1	TRBJ2-1	TRBD2	few	CSVDLPLAQRRNEQFF	TGCAGCGTTGATCTACCACTAGCGCAAAGACGCAATGAGCAGTTCTTC
TRBV20-1	TRBJ2-1	-	-	CSARKLGAQFF	TGCAGTGCCAGAAAACTAGGGGCGCAGTTCTTC
TRBV19	TRBJ2-1	-	once	CASSIGSGGYDEQFF	TGTGCCAGTAGTATAGGGTCGGGCGGGTACGATGAGCAGTTCTTC
TRBV29-1	TRBJ2-1	TRBD2	few	CSVETSSGGSYNEQFF	TGCAGCGTTGAAACTTCTAGCGGGGGCTCCTACAATGAGCAGTTCTTC
TRBV4-3	TRBJ1-1	-	few	CASSQDPGVGTEAFF	TGCGCCAGCAGCCAAGATCCGGGGGTAGGCACTGAAGCTTTCTTT
TRBV4-2	TRBJ2-1	-	few	CASSQDRRINNEQFF	TGTGCCAGCAGCCAAGATAGGAGGATCAACAATGAGCAGTTCTTC
TRBV19	TRBJ2-5	-	few	CASSNWRPQETQYF	TGTGCCAGTAGTAACTGGAGGCCACAAGAGACCCAGTACTTC
TRBV12-3/TRBV12-4	TRBJ1-2	-	many	CASSYQGRRGYTF	TGTGCCAGCAGTTACCAGGGGAGGAGAGGCTACACCTTC
TRBV6-1	TRBJ2-5	-	many	CASSEGFQETQYF	TGTGCCAGCAGTGAAGGATTCCAAGAGACCCAGTACTTC
TRBV7-2	TRBJ2-1	TRBD2	few	CASSFGTSGSNEQFF	TGTGCCAGCAGCTTCGGGACTAGCGGGAGTAATGAGCAGTTCTTC
TRBV12-3/TRBV12-4	TRBJ1-1	-	-	CASNRAQNTEAFF	TGTGCCAGCAATCGGGCCCAAAACACTGAAGCTTTCTTT
TRBV19	TRBJ1-4	-	many	CASSGRAGGNEKLFF	TGTGCCAGTAGTGGTCGAGCAGGCGGAAATGAAAAACTGTTTTTT
TRBV14	TRBJ1-1	-	-	CASSQAVGVRGTEAFF	TGTGCCAGCAGCCAAGCCGTGGGTGTCCGGGGCACTGAAGCTTTCTTT
TRBV7-9	TRBJ1-1	-	many	CASSSHTDGSGAFF	TGTGCCAGCAGCTCGCATACGGACGGTTCTGGGGCTTTCTTT
TRBV2	TRBJ2-7	-	-	CASRGDSALYEQYF	TGTGCCAGCAGGGGTGACAGTGCCCTCTACGAGCAGTACTTC
TRBV7-2	TRBJ1-1	-	many	CASSVGRGTEAFF	TGTGCCAGCAGTGTAGGGCGGGGCACTGAAGCTTTCTTT
TRBV6-1	TRBJ2-1	-	many	CASNLGEQFF	TGTGCCAGCAATTTGGGTGAGCAGTTCTTC
TRBV28	TRBJ1-5	-	many	CASSLVSPYTISNQPQHF	TGTGCCAGCAGTTTGGTCTCTCCATATACGATAAGCAATCAGCCCCAGCATTTT
TRBV6-2/TRBV6-3	TRBJ2-7	-	many	CASSYRGRVYEQYF	TGTGCCAGCAGTTACCGTGGCAGGGTCTACGAGCAGTACTTC
TRBV7-2	TRBJ2-5	TRBD2	many	CASSPGGAGGETQYF	TGTGCCAGCAGCCCAGGAGGTGCCGGGGGGGAGACCCAGTACTTC
TRBV5-1	TRBJ2-7	-	-	CASSFSDPETVEQYF	TGCGCCAGCAGCTTTTCGGACCCCGAAACTGTCGAGCAGTACTTC
TRBV6-2/TRBV6-3	TRBJ2-7	-	many	CASSPLRGASYEQYF	TGTGCCAGCAGTCCCCTAAGGGGGGCGAGCTACGAGCAGTACTTC
TRBV3-1	TRBJ1-2	-	-	CASSQVRVNYGYTF	TGTGCCAGCAGCCAAGTACGCGTTAACTATGGCTACACCTTC
TRBV5-5	TRBJ2-5	-	-	CASRWAAGETQYF	TGTGCCAGCAGATGGGCGGCGGGTGAGACCCAGTACTTC
TRBV11-3	TRBJ2-3	TRBD2	-	CASSHGRGTDTQYF	TGTGCCAGCAGCCACGGGAGGGGCACAGATACGCAGTATTTT
TRBV12-3/TRBV12-4	TRBJ1-1	TRBD1	many	CASSPTGAGTEAFF	TGTGCCAGCAGTCCAACAGGGGCGGGCACTGAAGCTTTCTTT
TRBV5-1	TRBJ2-7	-	few	CASSSEGPLYEQYF	TGCGCCAGCAGTTCGGAGGGGCCCCTCTACGAGCAGTACTTC
TRBV18	TRBJ2-4	TRBD1	-	CASSPPGQENIQYF	TGTGCCAGCTCACCCCCCGGACAGGAAAACATTCAGTACTTC
TRBV29-1	TRBJ2-1	TRBD2	-	CSVGPLAGGFGEQFF	TGCAGCGTTGGTCCGCTGGCGGGAGGGTTTGGAGAGCAGTTCTTC
TRBV7-2	TRBJ2-3	-	many	CASSLAILGGSTDTQYF	TGTGCCAGCAGCTTAGCTATCCTGGGGGGATCCACAGATACGCAGTATTTT
TRBV20-1	TRBJ2-3	-	few	CSANREARGTDTQYF	TGCAGTGCTAACCGGGAAGCCCGGGGCACAGATACGCAGTATTTT